Below, one T cell receptor (beta chain) is given with its context. What it binds is not known. Primers: 60 Vbeta forward and 13 Jbeta reverse. Using immunoSEQ multiplex PCR, the repertoire was profiled, and TCRdb retains in-frame clones only, with some absent. The table lists 200,000 to 250,000 clones, approximately 78% of them singletons, with under 0.6% in the top ten. The record originates from a study of cytomegalovirus exposure and HLA in healthy donors. Study-level findings and limits: Sequencing probably produced one cluster of sequence variants that were highly shared. It was assumed in the presence/absence analyses that sequencing depth was roughly uniform across donors. Most of the TCR beta V segments (in an earlier analysis) were productive either about 90% or about 30% of the time.

Sequencing was performed on PBMCs. The source is a boy aged 5-17 years in good health and CMV-seronegative.

CDR3 region: CASSWKARGHTEAFF. CDR3 in DNA: TGTGCCAGCAGCTGGAAAGCTAGGGGGCACACTGAAGCTTTCTTT. This rearrangement joins TRBV5-4 to TRBJ1-1; 7 nucleotides align to TRBD1. CDR3 length: 15 amino acids. Per germline, CDR1 SGHNT and CDR2 YYREEE (reference sequence). V shed 3 bases, J shed 3 bases, and the junction held 8 bases outside the gene matches.